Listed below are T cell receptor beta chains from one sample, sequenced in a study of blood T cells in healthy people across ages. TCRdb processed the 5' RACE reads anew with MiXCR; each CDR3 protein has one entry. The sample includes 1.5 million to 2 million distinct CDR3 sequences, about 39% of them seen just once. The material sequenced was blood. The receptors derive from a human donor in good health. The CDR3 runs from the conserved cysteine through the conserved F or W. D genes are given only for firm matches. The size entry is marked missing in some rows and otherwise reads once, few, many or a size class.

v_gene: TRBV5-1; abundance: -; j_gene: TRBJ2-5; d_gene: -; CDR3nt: TGCGCCAGCAGCTTGGTACCCCAACCCAACCAAGAGACCCAGTACTTC; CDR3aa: CASSLVPQPNQETQYF
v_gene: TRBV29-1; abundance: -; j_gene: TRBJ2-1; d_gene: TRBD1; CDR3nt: TGCAGCGTTGAGGGAAAACAGGGGACCTATTCCTACGGGCAGTTCTTC; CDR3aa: CSVEGKQGTYSYGQFF
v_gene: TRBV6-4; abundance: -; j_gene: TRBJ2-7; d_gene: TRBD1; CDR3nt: TGTGCCAGCAGCAGGGACAGCTTGGCATACGAGCAGTACTTC; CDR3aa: CASSRDSLAYEQYF
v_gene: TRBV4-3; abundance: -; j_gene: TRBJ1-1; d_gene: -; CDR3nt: TGCGCCAGCAGCCAAGACGGGGTTAGGAACACTGAAGCTTTCTTT; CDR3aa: CASSQDGVRNTEAFF
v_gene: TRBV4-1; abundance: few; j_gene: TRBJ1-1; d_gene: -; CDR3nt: TGCGCCAGCAGCCAGCTGGCGGGGCTGTCATCGGTTGAAGCTTTCTTT; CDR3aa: CASSQLAGLSSVEAFF
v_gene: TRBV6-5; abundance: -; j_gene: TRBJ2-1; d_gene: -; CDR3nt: TGTGCCAGCAGCGGTAGTGTTGAGCAGTTCTTC; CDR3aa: CASSGSVEQFF
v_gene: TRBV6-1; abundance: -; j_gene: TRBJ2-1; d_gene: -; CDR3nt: TGTGCCAGCAGAGATCTAGGGGGTATCAGGGATGAGCAGTTCTTC; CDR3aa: CASRDLGGIRDEQFF
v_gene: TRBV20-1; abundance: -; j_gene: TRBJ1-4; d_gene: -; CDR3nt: TGCAGTGCTAGCCGATGGGAGACTTATAATGAAAAACTGTTTTTT; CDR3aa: CSASRWETYNEKLFF
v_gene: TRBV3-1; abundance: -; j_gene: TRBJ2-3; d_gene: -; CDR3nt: TGTGCCAGCAGCCAACTGGGTGGGACGATTTATACGCAGTATTTT; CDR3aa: CASSQLGGTIYTQYF
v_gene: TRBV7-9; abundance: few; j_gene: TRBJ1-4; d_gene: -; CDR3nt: TGTGCCAGCAGCTCTGAAAAACTGTTTTTT; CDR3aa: CASSSEKLFF
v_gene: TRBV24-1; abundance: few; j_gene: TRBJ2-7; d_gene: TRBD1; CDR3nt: TGTGCCACCAGTGATTTACTGGACAGGGTGTACTTC; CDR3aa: CATSDLLDRVYF
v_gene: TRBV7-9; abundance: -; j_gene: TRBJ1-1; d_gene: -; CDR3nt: TGTGCCAGCAGCCCGGGAGGGGGGCGCATGAACACTGAAGCTTTCTTT; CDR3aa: CASSPGGGRMNTEAFF
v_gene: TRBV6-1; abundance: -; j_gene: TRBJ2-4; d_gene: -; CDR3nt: TGTGCCAGCAGTGAAGGGAGCATTGAACCGCAGTACTTC; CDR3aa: CASSEGSIEPQYF
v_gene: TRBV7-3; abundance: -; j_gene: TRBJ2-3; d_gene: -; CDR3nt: TGTGCCAGCAGCTTAGTCCCGGGACTTTGGGATACGCAGTATTTT; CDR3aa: CASSLVPGLWDTQYF
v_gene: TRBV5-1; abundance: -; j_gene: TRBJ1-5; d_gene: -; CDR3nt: TGCGCCAGCAGCTCGACGCCCGGCAATCAGCCCCAGCATTTT; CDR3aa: CASSSTPGNQPQHF
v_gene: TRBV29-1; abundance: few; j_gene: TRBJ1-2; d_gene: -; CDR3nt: TGCAGCGTTGCGGACACCCACTATGGCTACACCTTC; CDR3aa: CSVADTHYGYTF
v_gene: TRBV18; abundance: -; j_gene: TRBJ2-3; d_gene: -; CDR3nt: TGTGCCAGCTCACCACCAGGGCAGCCTGGAGATACGCAGTATTTT; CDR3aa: CASSPPGQPGDTQYF
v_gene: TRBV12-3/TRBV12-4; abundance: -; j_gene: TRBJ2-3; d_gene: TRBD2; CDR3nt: TGTGCCAGCAGTTCCCGACTTCTAGCGGGGGGCCGCACAGATACGCAGTATTTT; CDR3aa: CASSSRLLAGGRTDTQYF
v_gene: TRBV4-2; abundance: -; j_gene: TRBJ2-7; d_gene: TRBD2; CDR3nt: TGTGCCAGCAGCCAGCCCACTAGCGGGGGGGCCTCCTACGAGCAGTACTTC; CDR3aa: CASSQPTSGGASYEQYF
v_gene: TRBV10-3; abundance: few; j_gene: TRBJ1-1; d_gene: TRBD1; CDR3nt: TGTGCCATCAGTATTGCAGGGGGGAACACTGAAGCTTTCTTT; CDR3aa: CAISIAGGNTEAFF
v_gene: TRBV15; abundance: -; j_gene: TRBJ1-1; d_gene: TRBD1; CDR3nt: TGTGCCACCTCAAGAGGCGGGCCAGGGGGCACTGAAGCTTTCTTT; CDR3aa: CATSRGGPGGTEAFF
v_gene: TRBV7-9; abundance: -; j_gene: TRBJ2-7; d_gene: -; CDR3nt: TGTGCCAGCAGCTTACAGGCGACCTCCTACGAGCAGTACTTC; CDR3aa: CASSLQATSYEQYF
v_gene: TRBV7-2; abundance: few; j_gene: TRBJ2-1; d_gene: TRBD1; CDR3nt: TGTGCCAGCAGCCTCGGGACAGGGAGGGGCTACAATGAGCAGTTCTTC; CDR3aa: CASSLGTGRGYNEQFF
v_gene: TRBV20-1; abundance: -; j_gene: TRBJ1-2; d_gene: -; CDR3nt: TGCAGTCCAAGGATGCCCCTGAGGTCCTATGGCTACACCTTC; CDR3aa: CSPRMPLRSYGYTF
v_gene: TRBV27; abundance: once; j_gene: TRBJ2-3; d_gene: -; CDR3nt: TGTGCCAGCAGTATGAATGGGGATACGCAGTATTTT; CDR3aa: CASSMNGDTQYF
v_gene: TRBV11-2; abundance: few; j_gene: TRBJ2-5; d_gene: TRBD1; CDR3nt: TGTGCCAGCAGCCGAGAGCTCAACAGGGGGCAAGTGCAGTACTTC; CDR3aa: CASSRELNRGQVQYF
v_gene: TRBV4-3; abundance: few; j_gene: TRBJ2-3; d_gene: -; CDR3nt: TGCGCCAGCAGCCCCTGGATCACAGATACGCAGTATTTT; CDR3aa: CASSPWITDTQYF
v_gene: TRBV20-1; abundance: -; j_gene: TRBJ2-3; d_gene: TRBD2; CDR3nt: TGCAGTGCTTGGACTAGCGGCGATATCACAGATACGCAGTATTTT; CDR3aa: CSAWTSGDITDTQYF
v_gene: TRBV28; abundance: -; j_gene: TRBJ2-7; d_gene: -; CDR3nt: TGTGCCAGCAGACACCTCGGGGAGGCAAGCTCCTACGAGCAGTACTTC; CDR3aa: CASRHLGEASSYEQYF
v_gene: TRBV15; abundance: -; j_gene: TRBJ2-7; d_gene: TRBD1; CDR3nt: TGTGCCACCAGCATCGGACAGGGGGCTTTCTACGAGCAGTACTTC; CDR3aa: CATSIGQGAFYEQYF
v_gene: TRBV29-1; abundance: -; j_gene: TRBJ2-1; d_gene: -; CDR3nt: TGCAGCGTTGAGGGACGGTACTACAATGAGCAGTTCTTC; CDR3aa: CSVEGRYYNEQFF
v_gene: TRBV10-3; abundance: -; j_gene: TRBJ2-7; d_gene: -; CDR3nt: TGTGCCATCAGTTCCGGGGTGTTGGGAACCTACGAGCAGTACTTC; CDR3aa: CAISSGVLGTYEQYF
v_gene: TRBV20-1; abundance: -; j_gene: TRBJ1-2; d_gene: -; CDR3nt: TGCAGTGCTAAACGAATAAGTAGAACGGGCTACACCTTC; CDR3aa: CSAKRISRTGYTF
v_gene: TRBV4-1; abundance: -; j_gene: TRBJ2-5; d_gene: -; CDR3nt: TGCGCCAGCAGCCAGGAGGACAGCACGCTGGGGGAGACCCAGTACTTC; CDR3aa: CASSQEDSTLGETQYF
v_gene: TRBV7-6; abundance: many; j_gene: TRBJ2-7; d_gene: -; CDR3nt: TGCGCCAGCAGCTTGACAGACTCCTACGAGCAGTACTTC; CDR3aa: CASSLTDSYEQYF
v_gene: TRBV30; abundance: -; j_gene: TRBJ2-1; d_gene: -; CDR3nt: TGTGCCTGGAGCCGGGGCCTTCTTTATGCCCATGAGCAGTTCTTC; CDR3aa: CAWSRGLLYAHEQFF
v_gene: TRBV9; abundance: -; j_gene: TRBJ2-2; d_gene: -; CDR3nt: TGTGCCGGCAGCGTAGGGCACACCGGGGAGCTGTTTTTT; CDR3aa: CAGSVGHTGELFF
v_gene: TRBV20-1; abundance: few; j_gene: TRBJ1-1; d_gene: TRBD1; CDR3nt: TGCAGTGCTAGAGAGACAGGGGGCCGACCTGAAGCTTTCTTT; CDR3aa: CSARETGGRPEAFF
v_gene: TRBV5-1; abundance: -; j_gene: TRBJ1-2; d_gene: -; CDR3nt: TGCGCCAGCAGCCGTACAAGCACTCATGGCTACACCTTC; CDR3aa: CASSRTSTHGYTF
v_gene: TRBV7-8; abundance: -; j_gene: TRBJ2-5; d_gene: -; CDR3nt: TGTGCCAGCAGCTTAGTGAGGCACCGGATCCAAGAGACCCAGTACTTC; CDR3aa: CASSLVRHRIQETQYF
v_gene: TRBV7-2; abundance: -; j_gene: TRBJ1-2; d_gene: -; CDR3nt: TGTGCCAGCAGCTTATATTCAGGGTCTGGCTACACCTTC; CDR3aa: CASSLYSGSGYTF
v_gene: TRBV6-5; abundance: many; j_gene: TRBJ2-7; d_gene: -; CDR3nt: TGTGCCAGCAGTTACGGGCTGAGCTCCTACGAGCAGTACTTC; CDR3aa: CASSYGLSSYEQYF
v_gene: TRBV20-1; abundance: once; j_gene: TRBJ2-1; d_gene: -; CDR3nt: TGCAGTGCTAGAGAACTGGATTGGCGGAGCGGGCAGTTCTTC; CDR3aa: CSARELDWRSGQFF
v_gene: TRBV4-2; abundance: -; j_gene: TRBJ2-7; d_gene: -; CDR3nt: TGTACCAGCAGCCAAGATTGTTACGAGCAGTACTTC; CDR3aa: CTSSQDCYEQYF
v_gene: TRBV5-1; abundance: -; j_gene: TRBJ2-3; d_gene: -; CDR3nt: TGCGCCAGCAGCCCGGACTGGCTCACAGATACGCAGTATTTT; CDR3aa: CASSPDWLTDTQYF
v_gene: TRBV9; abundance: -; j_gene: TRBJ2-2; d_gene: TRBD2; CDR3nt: TGTGCCAGCAGCTCCACGGGTACTAGCGGGACCGGGGAGCTGTTTTTT; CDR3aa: CASSSTGTSGTGELFF
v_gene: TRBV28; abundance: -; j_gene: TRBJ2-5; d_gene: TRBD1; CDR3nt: TGTGCCAGCAGTCTGGACAGGGGGTTGGAGACCCAGTACTTC; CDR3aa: CASSLDRGLETQYF
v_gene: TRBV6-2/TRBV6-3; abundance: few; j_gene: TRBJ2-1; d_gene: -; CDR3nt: TGTGCCAGCCTGCGGAGGGGAAATGAGCAGTTCTTC; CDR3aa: CASLRRGNEQFF
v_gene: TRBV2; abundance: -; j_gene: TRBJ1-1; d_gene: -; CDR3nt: TGTGCCAGCATGCTCATACTGAACACTGAAGCTTTCTTT; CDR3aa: CASMLILNTEAFF
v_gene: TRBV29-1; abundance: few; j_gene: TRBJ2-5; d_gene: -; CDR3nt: TGCAGCGTTGATGGGGGAATGAGGGGTATCCAAGAGACCCAGTACTTC; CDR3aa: CSVDGGMRGIQETQYF
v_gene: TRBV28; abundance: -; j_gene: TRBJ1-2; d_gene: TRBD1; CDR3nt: TGTGCCAGCAGTTGGGGGGACAGACATGGCTACACCTTC; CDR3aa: CASSWGDRHGYTF
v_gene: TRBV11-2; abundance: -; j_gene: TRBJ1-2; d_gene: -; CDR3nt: TGTGCCAGCAGCTCTAGCGGGGGGGCGCCCGATGGCTACACCTTC; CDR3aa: CASSSSGGAPDGYTF
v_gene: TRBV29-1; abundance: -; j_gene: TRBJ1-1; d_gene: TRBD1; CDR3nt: TGCAGCCTTGATGAAGGGGGCGCGGGCACTGAAGCTTTCTTT; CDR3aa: CSLDEGGAGTEAFF
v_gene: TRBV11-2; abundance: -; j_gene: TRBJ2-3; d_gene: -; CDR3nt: TGTGCCAGCAGCTTGAATGCAGGGCAAGATACGCAGTATTTT; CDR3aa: CASSLNAGQDTQYF
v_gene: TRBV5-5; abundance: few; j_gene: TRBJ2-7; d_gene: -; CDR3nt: TGTGCCAGCAGCTTTCGGGGCGGGCAGTCCCACGAGCAGTACTTC; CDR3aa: CASSFRGGQSHEQYF